This TCR beta chain was recorded in a study of blood T cell repertoires in COVID-19. At the level of the study: Samples taken during acute and convalescent COVID-19 were collected in the United States, Italy and Spain. PBMCs, B-cell-depleted T cells, or T cells provided the cDNA or gDNA that made up the material.

With 0 bases removed from V and 6 bases from J, the gap between germline ends came to 5 bases. Germline CDR1 MDHEN, CDR2 SYDVKM. The CDR3 has 13 amino acids. As processed by the authors: Estimated nucleated cell counts came from reference gene primer amplification. Here immunoSEQ multiplex PCR was the method, and the copy in TCRdb shows in-frame clones only, minus some. The V and J calls and clone size are taken from that table; D and trimming were inferred from the DNA. The repertoire holds around 100,000 clones, with around nine tenths as singletons. The clonotype was recovered from a human donor in a cohort sampled during active COVID-19. The genes are TRBV28 and TRBJ2-2, with D unclear. What was sequenced was peripheral blood. CDR3 in DNA: TGTGCCAGCAGTTTATGGGCCCCCGGGGAGCTGTTTTTT. Residues: CASSLWAPGELFF.